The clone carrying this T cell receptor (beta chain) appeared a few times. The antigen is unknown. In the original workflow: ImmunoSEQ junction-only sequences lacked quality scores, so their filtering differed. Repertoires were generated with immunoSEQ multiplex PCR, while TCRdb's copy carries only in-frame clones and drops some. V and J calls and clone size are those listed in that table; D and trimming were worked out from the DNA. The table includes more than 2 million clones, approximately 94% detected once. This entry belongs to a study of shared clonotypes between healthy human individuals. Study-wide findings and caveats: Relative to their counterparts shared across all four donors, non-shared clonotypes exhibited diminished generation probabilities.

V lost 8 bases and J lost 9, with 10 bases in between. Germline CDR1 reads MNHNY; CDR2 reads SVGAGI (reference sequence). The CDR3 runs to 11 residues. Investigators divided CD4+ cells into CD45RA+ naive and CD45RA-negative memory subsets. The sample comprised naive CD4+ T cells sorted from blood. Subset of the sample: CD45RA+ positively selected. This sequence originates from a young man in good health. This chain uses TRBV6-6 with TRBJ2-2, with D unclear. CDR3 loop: CASQVVRELFF. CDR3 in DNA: TGTGCCAGCCAGGTGGTCCGGGAGCTGTTTTTT.